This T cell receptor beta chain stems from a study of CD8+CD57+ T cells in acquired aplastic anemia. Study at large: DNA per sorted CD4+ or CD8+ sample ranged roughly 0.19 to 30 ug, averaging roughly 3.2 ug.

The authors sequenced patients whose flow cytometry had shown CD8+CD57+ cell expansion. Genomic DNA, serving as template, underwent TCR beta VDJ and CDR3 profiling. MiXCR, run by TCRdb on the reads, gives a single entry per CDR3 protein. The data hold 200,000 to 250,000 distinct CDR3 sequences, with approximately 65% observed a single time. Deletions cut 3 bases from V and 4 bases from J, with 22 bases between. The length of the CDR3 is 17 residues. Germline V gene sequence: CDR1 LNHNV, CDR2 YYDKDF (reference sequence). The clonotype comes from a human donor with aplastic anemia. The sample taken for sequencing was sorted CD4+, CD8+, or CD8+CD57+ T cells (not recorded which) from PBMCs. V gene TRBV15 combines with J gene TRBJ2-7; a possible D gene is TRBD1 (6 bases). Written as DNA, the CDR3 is TGTGCCACCAGCAGCTCCGACGGGATGCCAGGGGCTTACGAGCAGTACTTC. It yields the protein CATSSSDGMPGAYEQYF.